This T cell receptor (beta chain) was observed in a study of PD-1 blockade in classical Hodgkin lymphoma. Study-level information: Intravenous nivolumab at 3 mg/kg was given to patients every 2 weeks.

Trimming removed 3 bases at V and 9 bases at J, with 21 bases between. Germline assignment: CDR1 LNHDA and CDR2 SQIVND (reference sequence). The CDR3 consists of 15 residues. Time point noted: cycle 4 day 1 (C4D1), after six to seven weeks of nivolumab. Each patient experienced a relapse that followed autologous stem cell transplantation, and brentuximab vedotin exposure varied. Study-level points and caveats: CD4+ TCR diversity rose significantly by C4D1, and CD8+ TCR diversity did not. The baseline diversity of complete responders showed similarity to that of newly diagnosed patients. Newly diagnosed patients were reported to exhibit reduced baseline TCR diversity relative to healthy donors.

Assay used: immunoSEQ multiplex PCR; TCRdb lists only in-frame clones, some missing. The table has some 90,000 clones, about 83% seen once; the top ten hold over 15%. About this clone: Its target is unknown.

Sequenced here: peripheral blood mononuclear cells (PBMCs), sampled before the fourth cycle of nivolumab. The sequence was obtained from a human donor with classical Hodgkin lymphoma. This chain joins TRBV19 and TRBJ2-7; D is ambiguous. Here the CDR3 DNA reads TGTGCCAGTAGTATTGCCAGCCCAACCGATGGCGGGCAGTACTTC. Translation gives CASSIASPTDGGQYF. Combining the CDR3 with reference TRBV19 and TRBJ2-7 gives the whole variable domain DGGITQSPKYLFRKEGQNVTLSCEQNLNHDAMYWYRQDPGQGLRLIYYSQIVNDFQKGDIAEGYSVSREKKESFPLTVTSAQKNPTAFYLCASSIASPTDGGQYFGPGTRLTVT.